Below, 6 T cell receptor beta chains from the same sample are listed, as sequenced in a study of identical twins. TCRdb re-called the 5' RACE reads with MiXCR, one entry per CDR3 protein. The sample yields around 670,000 distinct CDR3 sequences, approximately 6% seen once. Sequenced input: naive T cells sorted from blood. The receptor source for this set is a man younger than 35 in good health.

The CDR3, as DNA: TGTGCCAGCAATGGGGACGAAGAGACCCAGTACTTC. This gives the protein CASNGDEETQYF. The rearrangement uses TRBV21-1 and TRBJ2-5. TRBV21-1 constitutes a pseudogene. CDR3 length: 12 amino acids.

This clonotype was seen only a few times. V usage is TRBV29-1 and J usage is TRBJ2-3; 8 bases line up with TRBD1. CDR3 size: 13 residues. Germline CDR1 SQVTM, CDR2 ANQGSEA. J gave up 4 bases and V 5 bases, and 5 bases lay outside the gene matches. CDR3 amino acids: CSVRTGIADTQYF. The CDR3 bases are TGCAGCGTTCGGACAGGGATAGCAGATACGCAGTATTTT.

This chain connects TRBV27 to TRBJ1-3; possible D gene TRBD1, 5 bases. The germline V and J ends were trimmed by 6 bases and 0 bases, with 15 bases remaining between them. Germline CDR1 and CDR2: MNHEY and SMNVEV (reference sequence). The CDR3 runs to 16 residues. The CDR3 region has the DNA TGTGCCAGCAGAACCGGGACTGCGAGCTCTGGAAACACCATATATTTT. Its protein product is CASRTGTASSGNTIYF.

This clonotype occurred many times. J is TRBJ2-2 and V is TRBV6-5, with D possibly matching TRBD1 (5 bases). The ends were cut back, 1 base at V and 4 bases at J, with 10 bases in the middle. Germline V lookup: CDR1 MNHEY, CDR2 SVGAGI. This CDR3 has 15 residues. CDR3: CASSYLGLGTGELFF. The CDR3 coding sequence is TGTGCCAGCAGTTACTTGGGGCTCGGCACCGGGGAGCTGTTTTTT.

The chain joins TRBV20-1 to TRBJ2-1; 11 bases map to TRBD2. Germline loops: CDR1 DFQATT, CDR2 SNEGSKA (reference sequence). This CDR3 is 16 amino acids long. The ends lost 7 bases at V and 4 bases at J; junction bases unmatched: 12. The CDR3: CSVRIAGGPGYNEQFF. The CDR3 region has the DNA TGCAGTGTTAGGATAGCGGGAGGGCCTGGGTACAATGAGCAGTTCTTC.

This clonotype was observed a handful of times. This chain uses TRBV5-6 with TRBJ1-1, with TRBD1 identical over 10 bases. The CDR3 is 18 residues long. With 1 base clipped from V and 4 bases from J, the junction kept 13 bases outside the gene matches. CDR1 is SGHDT and CDR2 is YYEEEE in the germline V gene. CDR3 loop: CASSLWRQGAGGSTEAFF. The DNA of the CDR3 is TGTGCCAGCAGCTTGTGGAGACAGGGGGCAGGGGGTAGCACTGAAGCTTTCTTT.